This is a list of T cell receptor beta chains from one sample in a study of spatial heterogeneity in lung cancer. TCRdb used MiXCR to reprocess the 5' RACE reads, holding one entry per CDR3 protein. The top ten clones hold 11% of a sample with some 10,000 distinct CDR3 sequences, 4.5% to 5% of them seen once. This material consisted of lung tumor tissue, taken at surgery. The receptor set was obtained from a female donor with early-stage non-small cell lung cancer. The CDR3 runs from the conserved cysteine through the conserved F or W. The order of the fields is D gene, clone size, V gene, J gene, CDR3 DNA, CDR3 protein. The D gene is left open where the match is weak. Some rows mark clone size as missing; the rest say once, few, many or name a class of expanded clone.

D: .; size: many; V: TRBV9; J: TRBJ2-1; DNA: TGTGCCAGCAGCGTAATCGGGATAAACAATGAGCAGTTCTTC; CDR3: CASSVIGINNEQFF
D: TRBD1; size: many; V: TRBV6-1; J: TRBJ2-2; DNA: TGTGCCAGCAGTATACAGGGGGTTGATTCCGGGGAGCTGTTTTTT; CDR3: CASSIQGVDSGELFF
D: .; size: medium-sized; V: TRBV5-1; J: TRBJ2-2; DNA: TGCGCCAGCAGCCCAAGCCCGGGTAGTGACACCGGGGAGCTGTTTTTT; CDR3: CASSPSPGSDTGELFF
D: .; size: medium-sized; V: TRBV20-1; J: TRBJ1-5; DNA: TGCAGTGCTAGTCCCGAGAACGATCAGCCCCAGCATTTT; CDR3: CSASPENDQPQHF
D: TRBD2; size: medium-sized; V: TRBV5-4; J: TRBJ2-1; DNA: TGTGCCAGCAGCTTGGGGGCTAGCGGGGTTTACAATGAGCAGTTCTTC; CDR3: CASSLGASGVYNEQFF
D: .; size: medium-sized; V: TRBV9; J: TRBJ2-3; DNA: TGTGCCAGCAGCGCGCGGGACCCCAGCACAGATACGCAGTATTTT; CDR3: CASSARDPSTDTQYF
D: TRBD1; size: medium-sized; V: TRBV15; J: TRBJ2-1; DNA: TGTGCCACCAGCAGAACCGGGACAGGGTTATACAATGAGCAGTTCTTC; CDR3: CATSRTGTGLYNEQFF
D: TRBD2; size: few; V: TRBV19; J: TRBJ2-3; DNA: TGTGCCAGTAGTAGACCGACTAGCGGCACAGATACGCAGTATTTT; CDR3: CASSRPTSGTDTQYF
D: .; size: few; V: TRBV20-1; J: TRBJ2-7; DNA: TGCAGTGCTAGAGCGGGTGGCGCCGGGGAGTACTTC; CDR3: CSARAGGAGEYF
D: TRBD1; size: medium-sized; V: TRBV18; J: TRBJ2-1; DNA: TGTGCCAGCTCACCGTCCGGGACAGCTAACAATGAGCAGTTCTTC; CDR3: CASSPSGTANNEQFF
D: .; size: many; V: TRBV2; J: TRBJ2-3; DNA: TGTGCCAGCAGTGAAGAGGGGCTCACAGATACGCAGTATTTT; CDR3: CASSEEGLTDTQYF
D: .; size: many; V: TRBV6-6; J: TRBJ2-5; DNA: TGTGCCAGCAGTTACCCAGAGACCCAGTACTTC; CDR3: CASSYPETQYF
D: .; size: many; V: TRBV7-9; J: TRBJ2-7; DNA: TGTGCCACCCAGCGGAGGGCGAACTACGAGCAGTACTTC; CDR3: CATQRRANYEQYF
D: TRBD1; size: many; V: TRBV27; J: TRBJ2-1; DNA: TGTGCCAGCAGTTGGGACAGGGAGAAAAGAAATGAGCAGTTCTTC; CDR3: CASSWDREKRNEQFF
D: .; size: many; V: TRBV27; J: TRBJ2-5; DNA: TGTGCCAGCAGGGTCTGGGGGCAAGAGACCCAGTACTTC; CDR3: CASRVWGQETQYF
D: .; size: medium-sized; V: TRBV6-6; J: TRBJ2-6; DNA: TGTGCCAGCAGTTCACAGGGTCCTGGGGCCAACGTCCTGACTTTC; CDR3: CASSSQGPGANVLTF
D: TRBD2; size: medium-sized; V: TRBV10-3; J: TRBJ2-1; DNA: TGTGCCATCGGGACTAGCGGGAGGAATGAGCAGTTCTTC; CDR3: CAIGTSGRNEQFF
D: .; size: many; V: TRBV18; J: TRBJ2-3; DNA: TGTGCCAGCTCACCTTACCCCTCCTTAGGGCCCACAGATACGCAGTATTTT; CDR3: CASSPYPSLGPTDTQYF
D: .; size: .; V: TRBV18; J: TRBJ1-1; DNA: TGTGCCAGCACACTTACCGGGAACACTGAAGCTTTCTTT; CDR3: CASTLTGNTEAFF
D: .; size: many; V: TRBV11-1; J: TRBJ1-2; DNA: TGTGCCAGCAGCCCAGGGGCGGACTATGGCTACACCTTC; CDR3: CASSPGADYGYTF
D: .; size: many; V: TRBV10-3; J: TRBJ2-1; DNA: TGTGCCATCAGTGAAGGGGGGAGGGCCGTACCTTACAATGAGCAGTTCTTC; CDR3: CAISEGGRAVPYNEQFF
D: .; size: medium-sized; V: TRBV4-1; J: TRBJ2-2; DNA: TGCGCCAGCAGCCAAGTTCTCGACAGGCCGGGCACCGGGGAGCTGTTTTTT; CDR3: CASSQVLDRPGTGELFF
D: .; size: .; V: TRBV7-2; J: TRBJ2-5; DNA: TGTGCCAGCAGCGGGACGGCGGGGCAAGAGACCCAGTACTTC; CDR3: CASSGTAGQETQYF
D: .; size: many; V: TRBV20-1; J: TRBJ1-6; DNA: TGCAGTGCTAGAGAGATGACAGGAAACTCACCCCTCCACTTT; CDR3: CSAREMTGNSPLHF
D: TRBD2; size: medium-sized; V: TRBV7-8; J: TRBJ2-1; DNA: TGTGCCAGCAGCTTTGGTAGCGGGAGTAATGAGCAGTTCTTC; CDR3: CASSFGSGSNEQFF
D: .; size: many; V: TRBV11-1; J: TRBJ2-7; DNA: TGTGCCAGCAGCTGGGTGAGCGGGGAGCAGTACTTC; CDR3: CASSWVSGEQYF
D: TRBD1; size: many; V: TRBV5-6; J: TRBJ2-5; DNA: TGTGCCAGCAGCTTACCCCACCCCGGACAGGGAGAGACCCAGTACTTC; CDR3: CASSLPHPGQGETQYF
D: .; size: many; V: TRBV28; J: TRBJ2-3; DNA: TGTGCCAGCAGTCAGACCCGGCTTTCGGGCACAGATACGCAGTATTTT; CDR3: CASSQTRLSGTDTQYF
D: .; size: .; V: TRBV20-1; J: TRBJ2-3; DNA: TGCAGTGCTTCCACGTTTGACGAGTATTCTGATACGCAGTATTTT; CDR3: CSASTFDEYSDTQYF
D: .; size: many; V: TRBV18; J: TRBJ2-7; DNA: TGTGCCAGCTCACCCTCCGACGGCGCCTACGAGCAGTACTTC; CDR3: CASSPSDGAYEQYF
D: .; size: large; V: TRBV12-3/TRBV12-4; J: TRBJ2-7; DNA: TGTGCCAGCAGTTTCGGTGCCGGCTACGAGCAGTACTTC; CDR3: CASSFGAGYEQYF
D: TRBD1; size: many; V: TRBV2; J: TRBJ2-1; DNA: TGTGCCAGCAGTGAATTTGGCGGACAGGGGGCGTTTGAGCAGTTCTTC; CDR3: CASSEFGGQGAFEQFF
D: .; size: few; V: TRBV7-8; J: TRBJ2-7; DNA: TGTGCCAGCAGCCCTAGTACCCCACTAGGTATTGCGCGCGAGCAGTACTTC; CDR3: CASSPSTPLGIAREQYF
D: TRBD1; size: many; V: TRBV10-3; J: TRBJ1-2; DNA: TGTGCCATCAGTAGCGGGGACAGGGGGATCTATGGCTACACCTTC; CDR3: CAISSGDRGIYGYTF
D: .; size: medium-sized; V: TRBV27; J: TRBJ2-7; DNA: TGTGCCAGCACCCGGGGGGCTGGCTACGAGCAGTACTTC; CDR3: CASTRGAGYEQYF
D: .; size: many; V: TRBV5-1; J: TRBJ2-3; DNA: TGCGCCAGCAGCTTGGGAGTAGATACGCAGTATTTT; CDR3: CASSLGVDTQYF
D: TRBD1; size: many; V: TRBV12-3/TRBV12-4; J: TRBJ2-1; DNA: TGTGCCAGCAGTTGGGCAGGGGGCATCGATGAGCAGTTCTTC; CDR3: CASSWAGGIDEQFF
D: TRBD1; size: medium-sized; V: TRBV2; J: TRBJ1-6; DNA: TGTGCCAGCACCGGCGGGGACAGGGAAGGTAGTTCACCCCTCCACTTT; CDR3: CASTGGDREGSSPLHF
D: TRBD2; size: .; V: TRBV27; J: TRBJ2-2; DNA: TGTGCCAGCAGTCCGATCACTAGCGTAAACACCGGGGAGCTGTTTTTT; CDR3: CASSPITSVNTGELFF
D: .; size: many; V: TRBV7-2; J: TRBJ2-2; DNA: TGTGCCAGCGACTCTGTGGTTGGGACGGGGGAGCTGTTTTTT; CDR3: CASDSVVGTGELFF
D: .; size: medium-sized; V: TRBV6-2/TRBV6-3; J: TRBJ2-3; DNA: TGTGCCAGCAGTTACCCCAGCGGAGATACGCAGTATTTT; CDR3: CASSYPSGDTQYF
D: .; size: many; V: TRBV27; J: TRBJ2-1; DNA: TGTGCCAGCAGTTTTGACGGCATCAATGAGCAGTTCTTC; CDR3: CASSFDGINEQFF
D: .; size: many; V: TRBV7-9; J: TRBJ1-4; DNA: TGTGCCAGCAGCTTACACGGACAAGGACGAGAAAAACTGTTTTTT; CDR3: CASSLHGQGREKLFF
D: .; size: few; V: TRBV20-1; J: TRBJ1-1; DNA: TGCAGTGCTAGAGTCATGAACACTGAAGCTTTCTTT; CDR3: CSARVMNTEAFF
D: TRBD2; size: many; V: TRBV7-3; J: TRBJ2-2; DNA: TGTGCCAGCAGCAAGGGACTAGCGGCCACCGGGGAGCTGTTTTTT; CDR3: CASSKGLAATGELFF
D: TRBD1; size: many; V: TRBV12-3/TRBV12-4; J: TRBJ1-4; DNA: TGTGCCAGCAGACCGGGACAGAATGAAAAACTGTTTTTT; CDR3: CASRPGQNEKLFF
D: TRBD1; size: many; V: TRBV7-6; J: TRBJ1-2; DNA: TGTGCCAGCAGCCCCTCCACAGGGGATCATGGCTACACCTTC; CDR3: CASSPSTGDHGYTF
D: .; size: .; V: TRBV3-1; J: TRBJ2-7; DNA: TGTGCCAGCAGCCAAGGTTCGGGGGCCGAGCGGGAGCAGTACTTC; CDR3: CASSQGSGAEREQYF
D: .; size: many; V: TRBV7-3; J: TRBJ1-1; DNA: TGTGCCAGCAGCTTAAGCCGGACTTCGAACACTGAAGCTTTCTTT; CDR3: CASSLSRTSNTEAFF
D: TRBD2; size: medium-sized; V: TRBV20-1; J: TRBJ2-5; DNA: TGCAGTGCTAGAGAGTTGACTAGCGGGAGGGCCTATGAGACCCAGTACTTC; CDR3: CSARELTSGRAYETQYF
D: TRBD1; size: medium-sized; V: TRBV7-8; J: TRBJ1-5; DNA: TGTGCCAGCAGCCTATGGACAGGGGGCGGGAATCAGCCCCAGCATTTT; CDR3: CASSLWTGGGNQPQHF
D: .; size: medium-sized; V: TRBV5-1; J: TRBJ1-2; DNA: TGCGCCAGCAGCACGTTACAGGGTGGCTATGGCTACACCTTC; CDR3: CASSTLQGGYGYTF
D: .; size: many; V: TRBV10-3; J: TRBJ1-1; DNA: TGTGCCACTTCCCCGGGACGGGGGAACACTGAAGCTTTCTTT; CDR3: CATSPGRGNTEAFF
D: .; size: medium-sized; V: TRBV7-9; J: TRBJ1-6; DNA: TGTGCCAGCTCCACCGGGAGCTCCTATAATTCACCCCTCCACTTT; CDR3: CASSTGSSYNSPLHF